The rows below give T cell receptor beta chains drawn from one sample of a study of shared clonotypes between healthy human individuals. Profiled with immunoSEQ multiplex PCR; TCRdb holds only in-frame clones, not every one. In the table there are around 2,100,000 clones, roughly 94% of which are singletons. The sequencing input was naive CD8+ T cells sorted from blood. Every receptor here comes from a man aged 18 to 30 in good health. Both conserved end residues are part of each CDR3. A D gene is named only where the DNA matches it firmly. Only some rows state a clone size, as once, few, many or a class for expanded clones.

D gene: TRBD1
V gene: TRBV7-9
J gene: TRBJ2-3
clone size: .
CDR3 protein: CASSLQGAGTDTQYF
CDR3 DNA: TGTGCCAGCAGCCTACAGGGGGCGGGGACAGATACGCAGTATTTT

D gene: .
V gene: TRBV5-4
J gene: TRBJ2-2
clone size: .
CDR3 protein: CASSFSGYNTGELFF
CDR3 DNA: TGTGCCAGCAGTTTCAGCGGATATAACACCGGGGAGCTGTTTTTT

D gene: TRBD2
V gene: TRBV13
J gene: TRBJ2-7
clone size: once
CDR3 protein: CASSLGTSYSHEQYF
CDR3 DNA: TGTGCCAGCAGCTTAGGGACTAGCTATTCCCACGAGCAGTACTTC

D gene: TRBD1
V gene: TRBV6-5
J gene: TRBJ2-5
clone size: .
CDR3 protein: CATQTGDLETQYF
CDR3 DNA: TGTGCCACACAGACAGGGGACCTAGAGACCCAGTACTTC

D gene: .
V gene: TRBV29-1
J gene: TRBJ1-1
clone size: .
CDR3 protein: CSVEGLDEDTEAFF
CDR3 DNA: TGCAGCGTTGAGGGTCTCGATGAGGACACTGAAGCTTTCTTT

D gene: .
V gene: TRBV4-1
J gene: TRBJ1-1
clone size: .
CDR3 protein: CASSQNTEAFF
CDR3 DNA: TGCGCCAGCAGCCAAAACACTGAAGCTTTCTTT

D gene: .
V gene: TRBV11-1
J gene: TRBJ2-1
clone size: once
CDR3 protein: CASSSRFLSYNEQFF
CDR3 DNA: TGTGCCAGCAGCTCCCGATTCCTCTCCTACAATGAGCAGTTCTTC

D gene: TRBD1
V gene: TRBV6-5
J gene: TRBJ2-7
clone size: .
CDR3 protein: CASSYAQGAGEQYF
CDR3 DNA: TGTGCCAGCAGTTACGCTCAGGGGGCAGGAGAGCAGTACTTC

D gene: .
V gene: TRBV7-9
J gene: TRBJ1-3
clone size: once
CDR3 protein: CAGVPTGNTIYF
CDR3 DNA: TGTGCCGGGGTCCCGACTGGAAACACCATATATTTT

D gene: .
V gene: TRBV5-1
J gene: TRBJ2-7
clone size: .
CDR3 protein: CASSGTGYEQYF
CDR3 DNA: TGCGCCAGCAGCGGGACCGGGTACGAGCAGTACTTC

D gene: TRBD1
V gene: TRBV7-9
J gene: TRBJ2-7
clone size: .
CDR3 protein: CASSSRDRGVTPEQYF
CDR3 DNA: TGTGCCAGCAGCTCCCGGGACAGAGGCGTAACCCCCGAGCAGTACTTC

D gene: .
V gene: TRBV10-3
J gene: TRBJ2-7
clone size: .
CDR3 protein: CAISASGALDEQYF
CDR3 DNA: TGTGCCATCAGCGCTTCAGGGGCTCTGGACGAGCAGTACTTC

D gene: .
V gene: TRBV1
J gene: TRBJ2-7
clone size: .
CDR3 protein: CTSSHPLGTSGDTYEQYF
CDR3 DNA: TGCACCAGCAGCCATCCCCTTGGGACTAGCGGAGATACCTACGAGCAGTACTTC

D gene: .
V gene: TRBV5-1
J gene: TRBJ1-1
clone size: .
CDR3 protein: CASSLLGTSNTEAFF
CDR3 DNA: TGCGCCAGCAGCTTGTTGGGCACCTCGAACACTGAAGCTTTCTTT

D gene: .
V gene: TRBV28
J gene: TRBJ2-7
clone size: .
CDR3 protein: CASSTIHHALRDEGSYEQYF
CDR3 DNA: TGTGCCAGCAGTACCATCCATCACGCCCTCCGGGACGAAGGCTCCTACGAGCAGTACTTC

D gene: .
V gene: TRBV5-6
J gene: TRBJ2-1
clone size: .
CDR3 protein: CASSLVSGYNEQFF
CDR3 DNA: TGTGCCAGCAGCTTGGTTTCAGGGTACAATGAGCAGTTCTTC

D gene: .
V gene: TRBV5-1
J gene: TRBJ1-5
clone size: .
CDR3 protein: CASSLGQKLTIYQPQHF
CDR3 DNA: TGCGCCAGCAGCTTGGGACAGAAACTCACCATTTATCAGCCCCAGCATTTT

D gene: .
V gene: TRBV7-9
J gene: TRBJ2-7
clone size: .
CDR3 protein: CASSSLGHRSPFEEQYF
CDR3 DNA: TGTGCCAGCAGCTCCCTAGGACACCGGAGTCCTTTCGAAGAGCAGTACTTC

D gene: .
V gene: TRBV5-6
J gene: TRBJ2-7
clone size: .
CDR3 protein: CASSIGVRGEQYF
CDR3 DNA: TGTGCCAGCAGTATCGGGGTCCGAGGCGAGCAGTACTTC

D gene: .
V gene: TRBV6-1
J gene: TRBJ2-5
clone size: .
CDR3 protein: CASSDTGTAQETQYF
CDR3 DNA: TGTGCCAGCAGCGATACCGGGACTGCACAAGAGACCCAGTACTTC

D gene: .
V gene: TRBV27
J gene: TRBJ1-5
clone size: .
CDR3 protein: CASSFGDSNQPQHF
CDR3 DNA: TGTGCCAGCAGTTTCGGGGATAGCAATCAGCCCCAGCATTTT

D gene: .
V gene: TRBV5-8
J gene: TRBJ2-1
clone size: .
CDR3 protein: CASCVTLASEQFF
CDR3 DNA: TGTGCCAGCTGTGTAACCCTAGCATCTGAGCAGTTCTTC

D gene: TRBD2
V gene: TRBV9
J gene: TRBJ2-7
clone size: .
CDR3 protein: CASSVGASGGATAYEQYF
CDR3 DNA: TGTGCCAGCAGCGTAGGGGCTAGCGGGGGGGCCACAGCCTACGAGCAGTACTTC

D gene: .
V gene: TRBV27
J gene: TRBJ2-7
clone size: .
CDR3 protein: CASSPSGRGGEQYF
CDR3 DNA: TGTGCCAGCAGTCCCTCCGGCCGGGGAGGCGAGCAGTACTTC

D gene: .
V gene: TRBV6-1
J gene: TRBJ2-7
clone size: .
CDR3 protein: CASSELTESYEQYF
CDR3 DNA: TGTGCCAGCAGTGAACTGACAGAATCCTACGAGCAGTACTTC

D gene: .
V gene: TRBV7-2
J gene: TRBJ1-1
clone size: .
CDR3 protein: CASSFPITGPNTEAFF
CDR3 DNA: TGTGCCAGCAGCTTCCCAATCACAGGGCCGAACACTGAAGCTTTCTTT

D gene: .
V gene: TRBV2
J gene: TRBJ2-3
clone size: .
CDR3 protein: CASRPRGAPTQYF
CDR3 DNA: TGTGCCAGCAGGCCCCGGGGGGCTCCAACGCAGTATTTT

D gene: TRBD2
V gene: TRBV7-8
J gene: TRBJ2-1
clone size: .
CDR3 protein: CASSSWGGFVDNEQFF
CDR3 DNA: TGTGCCAGCAGCTCCTGGGGGGGTTTCGTCGACAATGAGCAGTTCTTC

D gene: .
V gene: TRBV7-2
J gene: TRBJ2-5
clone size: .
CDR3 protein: CASSFPHLVAAQETQYF
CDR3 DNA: TGTGCCAGCAGCTTTCCTCACTTGGTAGCAGCTCAAGAGACCCAGTACTTC

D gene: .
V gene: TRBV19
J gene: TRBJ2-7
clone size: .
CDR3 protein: CASSISVRPDYEQYF
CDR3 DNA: TGTGCCAGTAGTATCTCGGTCCGCCCCGACTACGAGCAGTACTTC

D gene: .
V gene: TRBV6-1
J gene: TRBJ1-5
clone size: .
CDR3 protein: CASSELRNQPQHF
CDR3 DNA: TGTGCCAGCAGTGAGCTACGCAATCAGCCCCAGCATTTT

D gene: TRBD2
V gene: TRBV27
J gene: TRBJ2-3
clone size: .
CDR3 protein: CASSLLGRLAGVPDTQYF
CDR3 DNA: TGTGCCAGCAGTTTATTGGGAAGACTAGCGGGAGTGCCAGATACGCAGTATTTT

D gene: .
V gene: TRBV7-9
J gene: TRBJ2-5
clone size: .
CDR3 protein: CASSNYRADGAATGETQYF
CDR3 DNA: TGTGCCAGCAGTAATTATAGGGCCGACGGGGCCGCTACGGGGGAGACCCAGTACTTC

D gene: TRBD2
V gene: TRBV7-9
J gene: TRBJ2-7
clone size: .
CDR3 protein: CASSPGLAGSSYEQYF
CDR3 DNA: TGTGCCAGCAGCCCGGGACTAGCGGGAAGCTCCTACGAGCAGTACTTC

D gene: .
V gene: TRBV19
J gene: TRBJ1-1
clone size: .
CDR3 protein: CASSISPNTEAFF
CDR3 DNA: TGTGCCAGTAGTATCTCCCCGAACACTGAAGCTTTCTTT

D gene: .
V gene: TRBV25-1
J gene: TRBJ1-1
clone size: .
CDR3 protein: CASSEHGENTEAFF
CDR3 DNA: TGTGCCAGCAGTGAACACGGGGAGAACACTGAAGCTTTCTTT

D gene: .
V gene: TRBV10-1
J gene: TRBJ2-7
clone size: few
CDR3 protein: CASSEVGPYEQYF
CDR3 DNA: TGCGCCAGCAGTGAGGTGGGCCCCTACGAGCAGTACTTC

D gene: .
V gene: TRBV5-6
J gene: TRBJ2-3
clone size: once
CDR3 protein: CASSPPSWQGLFGTDTQYF
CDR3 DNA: TGTGCCAGCAGCCCCCCCTCGTGGCAAGGCCTTTTCGGCACAGATACGCAGTATTTT

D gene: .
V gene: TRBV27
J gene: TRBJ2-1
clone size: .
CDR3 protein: CASSFIKPGRSPLAYYNEQFF
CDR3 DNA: TGTGCCAGCAGTTTTATTAAGCCGGGACGTAGTCCTTTGGCGTACTACAATGAGCAGTTCTTC

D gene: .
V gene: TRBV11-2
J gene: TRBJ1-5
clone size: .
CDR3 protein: CASSLEVGLNNQPQHF
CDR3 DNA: TGTGCCAGCAGCTTAGAAGTGGGATTAAACAATCAGCCCCAGCATTTT

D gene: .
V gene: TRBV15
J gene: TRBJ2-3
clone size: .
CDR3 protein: CATSSALVDTQYF
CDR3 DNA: TGTGCCACCAGCAGCGCGTTAGTAGATACGCAGTATTTT

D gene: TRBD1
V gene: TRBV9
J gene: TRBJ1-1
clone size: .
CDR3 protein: CASSAGQGMGAEAFF
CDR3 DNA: TGTGCCAGCAGCGCCGGACAGGGGATGGGGGCTGAAGCTTTCTTT

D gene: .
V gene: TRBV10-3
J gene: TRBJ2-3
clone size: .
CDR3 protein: CAIRSTDTQYF
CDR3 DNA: TGTGCCATCAGGAGCACAGATACGCAGTATTTT

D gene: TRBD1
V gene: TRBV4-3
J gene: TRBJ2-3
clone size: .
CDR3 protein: CASSPTGATSTDTQYF
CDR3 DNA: TGCGCCAGCAGCCCAACAGGGGCGACTAGCACAGATACGCAGTATTTT

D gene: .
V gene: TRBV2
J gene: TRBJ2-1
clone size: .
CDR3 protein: CASIRTPYNEQFF
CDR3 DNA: TGTGCCAGCATAAGAACCCCCTACAATGAGCAGTTCTTC

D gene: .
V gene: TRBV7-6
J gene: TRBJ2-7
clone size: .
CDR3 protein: CASSLGESYEQYF
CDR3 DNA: TGTGCCAGCAGCTTAGGTGAAAGCTACGAGCAGTACTTC

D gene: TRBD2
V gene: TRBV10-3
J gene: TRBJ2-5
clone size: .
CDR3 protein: CAISESGLAVQETQYF
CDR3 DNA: TGTGCCATAAGTGAGTCGGGACTAGCTGTTCAAGAGACCCAGTACTTC

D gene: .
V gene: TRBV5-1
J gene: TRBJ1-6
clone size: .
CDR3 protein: CASSLDRSSYNSPLHF
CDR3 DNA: TGCGCCAGCAGCTTGGACAGGAGCTCCTATAATTCACCCCTCCACTTT

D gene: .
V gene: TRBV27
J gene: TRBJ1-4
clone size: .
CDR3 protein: CASSLQGEGEKLFF
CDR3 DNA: TGTGCCAGCAGTCTACAGGGTGAAGGTGAAAAACTGTTTTTT

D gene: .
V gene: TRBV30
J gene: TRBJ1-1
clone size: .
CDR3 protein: CAWSVMGTEAFF
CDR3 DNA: TGTGCCTGGAGTGTAATGGGGACTGAAGCTTTCTTT

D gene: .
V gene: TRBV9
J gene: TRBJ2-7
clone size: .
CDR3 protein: CASSPGQIYEQYF
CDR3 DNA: TGTGCCAGCAGCCCGGGACAAATATACGAGCAGTACTTC

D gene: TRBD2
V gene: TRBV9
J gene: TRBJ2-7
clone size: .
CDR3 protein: CASSVGAGTSYEQYF
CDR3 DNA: TGTGCCAGCAGCGTAGGGGCAGGGACTAGCTACGAGCAGTACTTC

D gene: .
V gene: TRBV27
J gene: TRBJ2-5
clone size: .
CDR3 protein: CASSLWGGEETQYF
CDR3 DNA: TGTGCCAGCAGTTTGTGGGGAGGTGAGGAGACCCAGTACTTC

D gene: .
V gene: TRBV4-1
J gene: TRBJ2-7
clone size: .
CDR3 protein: CASSQDEGSSYEQYF
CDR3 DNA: TGCGCCAGCAGCCAAGATGAAGGCTCTTCCTACGAGCAGTACTTC

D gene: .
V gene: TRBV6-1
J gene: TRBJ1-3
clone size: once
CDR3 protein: CASSELRVPSGNTIYF
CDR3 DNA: TGTGCCAGCAGTGAATTGAGGGTCCCCTCTGGAAACACCATATATTTT